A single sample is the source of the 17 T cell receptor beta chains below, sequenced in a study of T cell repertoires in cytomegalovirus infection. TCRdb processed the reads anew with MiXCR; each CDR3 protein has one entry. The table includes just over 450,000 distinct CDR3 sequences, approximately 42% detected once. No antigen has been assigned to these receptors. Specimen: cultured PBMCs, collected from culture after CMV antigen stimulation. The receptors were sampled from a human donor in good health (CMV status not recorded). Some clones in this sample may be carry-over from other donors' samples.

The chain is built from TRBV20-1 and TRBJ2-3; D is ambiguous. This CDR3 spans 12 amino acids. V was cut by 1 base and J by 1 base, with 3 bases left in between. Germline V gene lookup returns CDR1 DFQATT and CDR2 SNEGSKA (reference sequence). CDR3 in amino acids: CSARVRTDTQYF. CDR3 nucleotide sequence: TGCAGTGCTAGAGTTCGCACAGATACGCAGTATTTT.

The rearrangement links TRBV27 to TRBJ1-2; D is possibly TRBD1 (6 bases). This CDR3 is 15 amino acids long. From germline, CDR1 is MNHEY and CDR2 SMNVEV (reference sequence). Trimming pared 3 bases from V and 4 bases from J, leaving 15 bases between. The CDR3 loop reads CASSFGSRGSYGYTF. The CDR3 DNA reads TGTGCCAGCAGTTTTGGTTCCAGGGGTTCCTATGGCTACACCTTC.

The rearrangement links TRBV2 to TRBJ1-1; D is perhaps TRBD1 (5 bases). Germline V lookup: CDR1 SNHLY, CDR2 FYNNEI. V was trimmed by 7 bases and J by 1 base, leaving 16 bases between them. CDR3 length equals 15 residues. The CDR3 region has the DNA TGTGCCAGCACCCAAACCCAGGGCTCGAACACTGAAGCTTTCTTT. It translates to CASTQTQGSNTEAFF. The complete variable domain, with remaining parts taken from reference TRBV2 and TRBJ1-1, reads EPEVTQTPSHQVTQMGQEVILRCVPISNHLYFYWYRQILGQKVEFLVSFYNNEISEKSEIFDDQFSVERPDGSNFTLKIRSTKLEDSAMYFCASTQTQGSNTEAFFGQGTRLTVV.

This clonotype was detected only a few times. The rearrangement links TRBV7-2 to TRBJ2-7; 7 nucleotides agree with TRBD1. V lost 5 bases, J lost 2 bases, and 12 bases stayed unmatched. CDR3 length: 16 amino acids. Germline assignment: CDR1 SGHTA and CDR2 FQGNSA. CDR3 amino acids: CASSLFGTARPYEQYF. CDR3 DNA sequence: TGTGCCAGCAGCCTATTCGGGACAGCGAGACCCTACGAGCAGTACTTC.

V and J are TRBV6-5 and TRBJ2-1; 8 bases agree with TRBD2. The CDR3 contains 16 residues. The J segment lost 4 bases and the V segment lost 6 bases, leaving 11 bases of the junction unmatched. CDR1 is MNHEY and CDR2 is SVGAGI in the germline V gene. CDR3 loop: CASREVALAAYNEQFF. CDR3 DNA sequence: TGTGCCAGCAGGGAAGTGGCACTAGCGGCATACAATGAGCAGTTCTTC.

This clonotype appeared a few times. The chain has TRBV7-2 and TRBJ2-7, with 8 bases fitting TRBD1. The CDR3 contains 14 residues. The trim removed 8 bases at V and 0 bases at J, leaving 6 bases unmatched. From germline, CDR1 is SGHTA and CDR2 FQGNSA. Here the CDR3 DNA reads TGTGCCAGCGCAACAGGGGGACTCTCCTACGAGCAGTACTTC. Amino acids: CASATGGLSYEQYF.

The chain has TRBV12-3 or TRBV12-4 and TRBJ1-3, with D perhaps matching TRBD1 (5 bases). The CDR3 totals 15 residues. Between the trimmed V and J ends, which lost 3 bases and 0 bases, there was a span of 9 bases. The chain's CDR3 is CASSLTAHSGNTIYF. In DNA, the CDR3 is TGTGCCAGCAGTTTGACAGCTCACTCTGGAAACACCATATATTTT.

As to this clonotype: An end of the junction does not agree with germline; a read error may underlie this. The CDR3 DNA reads TGTGCCAGCTCACCACCGGGAGCCCTCCGCTCTGGAAACACCATAAATTTT. Its protein is CASSPPGALRSGNTINF. V is TRBV18 and J is TRBJ1-3; no clear D gene. Germline CDR1 KGHSH, CDR2 LQKENI. There are 17 residues in the CDR3.

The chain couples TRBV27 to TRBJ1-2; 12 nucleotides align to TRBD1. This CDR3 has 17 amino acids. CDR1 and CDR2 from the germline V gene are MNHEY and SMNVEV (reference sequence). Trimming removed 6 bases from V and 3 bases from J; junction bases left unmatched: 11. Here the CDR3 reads CASRIRGQGAADYGYTF. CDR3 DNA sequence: TGTGCCAGCAGGATAAGGGGACAGGGGGCGGCAGACTATGGCTACACCTTC.

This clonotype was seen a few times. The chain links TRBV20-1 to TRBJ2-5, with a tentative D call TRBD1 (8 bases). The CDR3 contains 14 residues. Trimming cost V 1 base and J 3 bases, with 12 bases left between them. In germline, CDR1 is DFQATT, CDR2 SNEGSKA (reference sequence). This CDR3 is CSARGTGREETQYF. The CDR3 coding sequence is TGCAGTGCTAGAGGGACAGGGAGGGAAGAGACCCAGTACTTC.

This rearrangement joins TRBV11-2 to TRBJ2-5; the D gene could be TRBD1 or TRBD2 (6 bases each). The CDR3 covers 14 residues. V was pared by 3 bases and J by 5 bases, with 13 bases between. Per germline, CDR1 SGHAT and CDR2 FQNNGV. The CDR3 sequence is CASSLTRGAETQYF. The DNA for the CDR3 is TGTGCCAGCAGCTTGACGAGGGGGGCGGAGACCCAGTACTTC.

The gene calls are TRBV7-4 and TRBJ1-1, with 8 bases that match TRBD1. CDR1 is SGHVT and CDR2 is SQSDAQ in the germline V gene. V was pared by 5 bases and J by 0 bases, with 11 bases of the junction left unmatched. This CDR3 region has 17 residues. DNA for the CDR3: TGTGCCAGCAGCCTAGGACAGGGATATCTTATGAACACTGAAGCTTTCTTT. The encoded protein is CASSLGQGYLMNTEAFF.

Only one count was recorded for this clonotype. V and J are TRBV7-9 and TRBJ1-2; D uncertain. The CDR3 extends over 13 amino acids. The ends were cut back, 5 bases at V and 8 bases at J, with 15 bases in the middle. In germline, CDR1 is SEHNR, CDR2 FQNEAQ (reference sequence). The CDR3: CASSQTPNEGYTF. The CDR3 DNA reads TGTGCCAGCAGCCAGACCCCCAATGAGGGCTACACCTTC.

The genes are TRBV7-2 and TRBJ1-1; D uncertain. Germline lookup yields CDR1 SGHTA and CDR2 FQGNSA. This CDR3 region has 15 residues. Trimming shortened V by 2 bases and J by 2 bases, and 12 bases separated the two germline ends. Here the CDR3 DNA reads TGTGCCAGCAGCTTAAGTCGGGCTCAAAACACTGAAGCTTTCTTT. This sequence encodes CASSLSRAQNTEAFF.

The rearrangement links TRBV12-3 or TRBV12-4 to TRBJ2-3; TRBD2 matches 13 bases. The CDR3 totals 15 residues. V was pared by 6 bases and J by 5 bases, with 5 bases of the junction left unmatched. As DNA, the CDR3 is TGTGCCAGCAGGTACGGACTAGCGGGAGAAGATACGCAGTATTTT. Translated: CASRYGLAGEDTQYF.

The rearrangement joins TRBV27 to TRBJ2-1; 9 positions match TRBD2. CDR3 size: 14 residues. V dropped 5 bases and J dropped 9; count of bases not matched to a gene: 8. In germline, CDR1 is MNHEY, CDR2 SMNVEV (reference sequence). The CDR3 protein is CASSRAGGWLEQFF. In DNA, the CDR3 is TGTGCCAGCAGTCGCGCGGGAGGGTGGCTTGAGCAGTTCTTC.

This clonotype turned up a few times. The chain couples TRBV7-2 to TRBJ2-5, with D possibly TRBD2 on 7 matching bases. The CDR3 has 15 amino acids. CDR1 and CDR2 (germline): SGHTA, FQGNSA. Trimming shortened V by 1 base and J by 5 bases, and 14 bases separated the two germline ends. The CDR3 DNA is TGTGCCAGCAGCTTAGTTCGGGGGGCCATCGAGACCCAGTACTTC. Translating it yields CASSLVRGAIETQYF.